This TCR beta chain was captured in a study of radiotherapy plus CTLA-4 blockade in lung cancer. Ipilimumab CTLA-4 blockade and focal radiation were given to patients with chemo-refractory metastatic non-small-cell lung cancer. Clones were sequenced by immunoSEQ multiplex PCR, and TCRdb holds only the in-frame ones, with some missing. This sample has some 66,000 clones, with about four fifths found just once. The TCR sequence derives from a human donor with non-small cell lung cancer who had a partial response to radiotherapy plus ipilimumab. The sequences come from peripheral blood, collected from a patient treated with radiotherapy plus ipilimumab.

DNA for the CDR3: TGTGCCAGCAGCTTGGGGGCAGGGGACAAAGCTTTCTTT. Its protein product is CASSLGAGDKAFF. This chain joins TRBV5-4 and TRBJ1-1, with a tentative D call TRBD1 (6 bases). CDR1 and CDR2 from the germline V gene are SGHNT and YYREEE (reference sequence). V gave up 0 bases and J gave up 9 bases, with 12 bases separating them. This CDR3 is built from 13 residues.